This T cell receptor (beta chain) is drawn from a study of beta chain features in type 1 diabetes (dated by TCRdb to 2016 to 2019). At the level of the whole study: No differences in mean age, gender distribution, total cell number or subset yield were found between patients and healthy donors. Across all samples, around 100 million sorted cells were examined, and cell number per subset correlated strongly with RNA yield. Regulatory and stem cell-like memory subsets were isolated from only 8 patients and roughly eight healthy donors, whereas naive and central memory subsets came from all 30 or so donors. In the study, recently diagnosed type 1 diabetes patients and matched healthy donors were compared on the TCRB repertoires of their sorted circulating CD4+ T cell subsets.

Worth noting for this clone: What antigen it recognizes has not been identified. No base quality values were provided; no much bigger clone lies one nucleotide off.

Based on the germline V gene, the CDR1 and CDR2 sequences are SNHLY and FYNNEI. The CDR3 runs 15 amino acids, cysteine and phenylalanine included. The sequence is cut down to CDR3 DNA, 45 bases in frame from base 1. V loses 3 bases at its end and J loses 6 bases; junction bases beyond the gene matches: 6. The High Capacity cDNA Reverse Transcription Kit was used to reverse transcribe all of the isolated RNA, meaning that expressed TCRB transcripts were what got sequenced. Naive, central memory and regulatory T cell samples underwent deep immunoSEQ sequencing, averaging roughly 3.4 million total reads per sample. Sorted cells were lysed in RLT buffer and RNA was extracted with DNase-treated RNeasy Micro or Mini kits, depending on cell number. To prevent cross-contamination, each cell subset was processed individually, whereas patient and healthy donor samples were processed jointly. The immunoSEQ multiplex PCR was used to amplify TCRB sequences from cDNA, yielding 87-bp fragments that span the CDR3 region. The amplicons were sequenced using the Illumina HiSeq platform. Regarding the original processing steps: PCR bias was corrected computationally using synthetic template baselines, and reads within Hamming distance 2 were collapsed, with unmergeable singletons discarded. Reads were aligned against IMGT so that V, D and J genes, CDR3 length and insertions or deletions at six rearrangement sites could be assigned. Within each subset, clonotype counts were normalized to sorted cell number, after which true diversity and Gini coefficients were computed with the tcR R package. The overlap coefficient, calculated on TCRB nucleotide sequences, was used to quantify repertoire sharing. Out-of-frame TCRB sequences from naive cells were analyzed as a proxy for the pre-selection repertoire. What TCRdb holds here is the immuneACCESS table cut down to in-frame rearrangements. Part of the clones is not present; checked against another copy, under half of the missing clones reflect an unresolved V gene, and the others are unexplained. For V, J and clone size, that table is used; D and trimming come from the DNA. The sample table shows fewer than 250,000 clones, and about 70% are seen once. The ten biggest clones cover almost 0.055% of the sample.

Overall study outcomes, separate from this receptor: PCR may preferentially amplify shorter templates, but because patient and control samples were amplified and corrected together, any resulting skew would affect both groups equally. Only small numbers of individuals were included in the HLA sub-analyses, which left unresolved whether HLA type had any influence on TCRB rearrangement. Sequencing cDNA rather than genomic DNA could over-represent highly expressing activated cells, although activation and CD3 levels did not differ between groups. Fewer insertions and more nucleotide deletions at VDJ recombination sites were observed in patients with type 1 diabetes, implying thymic rearrangement abnormalities. Naive, central memory and regulatory TCRB repertoires appeared to be more similar among patients than among healthy donors. Type 1 diabetes patients showed a moderate but significant shortening of TCRB CDR3 length in all four CD4+ subsets.

Each donor gave one peripheral blood draw, roughly 120 mL on average, collected into heparinised tubes. A BD FACSAria II was used to sort naive, central memory, regulatory and stem cell-like memory CD4+ T cells with a panel that included CD45RO, CCR7, CD25, CD127, CD95 and CD27. Purity was above 95% for every sorted population. PBMCs were isolated immediately by Lymphoprep density gradient centrifugation and stained directly without culture. To minimize batch effects, samples were stained and sorted in pairs, one healthy donor with one patient per experiment. The chain is encoded by TRBV2 joined to TRBJ1-5; TRBD1 agrees with 9 junctional bases. The sample consisted of naive CD4+ T cells from blood. The cell subset or site label on this specimen signifies: true naive CD4+ T cells. The clonotype originates from a young man in good health. At the DNA level, the sequence is TGTGCCAGCAGTGATAGGGGGACAGGGACTCAGCCCCAGCATTTT. Its protein product is CASSDRGTGTQPQHF.